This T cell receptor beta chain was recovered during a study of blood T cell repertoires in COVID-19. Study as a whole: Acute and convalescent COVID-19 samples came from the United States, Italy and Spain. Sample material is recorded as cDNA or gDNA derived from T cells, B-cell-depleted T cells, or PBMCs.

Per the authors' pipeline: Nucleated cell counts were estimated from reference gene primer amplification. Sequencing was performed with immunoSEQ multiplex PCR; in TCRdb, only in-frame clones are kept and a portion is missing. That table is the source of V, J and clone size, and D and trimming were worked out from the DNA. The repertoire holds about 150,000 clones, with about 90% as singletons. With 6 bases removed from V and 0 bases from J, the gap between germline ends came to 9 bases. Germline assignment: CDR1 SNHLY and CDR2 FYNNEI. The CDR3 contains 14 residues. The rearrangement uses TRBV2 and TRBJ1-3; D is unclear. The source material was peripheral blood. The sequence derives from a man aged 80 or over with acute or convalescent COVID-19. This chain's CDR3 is CASRAQYSGNTIYF. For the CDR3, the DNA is TGTGCCAGCAGGGCACAGTACTCTGGAAACACCATATATTTT. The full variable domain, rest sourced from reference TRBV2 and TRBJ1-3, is EPEVTQTPSHQVTQMGQEVILRCVPISNHLYFYWYRQILGQKVEFLVSFYNNEISEKSEIFDDQFSVERPDGSNFTLKIRSTKLEDSAMYFCASRAQYSGNTIYFGEGSWLTVV.